The clone carrying this T cell receptor (beta chain) was detected once. The protocol was immunoSEQ multiplex PCR, while the TCRdb copy is restricted to in-frame clones and leaves out a portion. This sample has almost 80,000 clones, with 87% found just once. The entry originates in a study of T cell responses to AZD1222 COVID-19 vaccine. Between the trimmed V and J ends, which lost 1 base and 0 bases, there was a span of 16 bases. The CDR3 covers 18 residues. The germline V gene encodes CDR1 LNHDA and CDR2 SQIVND (reference sequence). The sequencing used peripheral blood, collected on day 0 of AZD1222 vaccination. The chain joins TRBV19 to TRBJ1-5; tentative D call: TRBD1 (5 bases). This clonotype was obtained from an adult in good health. The CDR3 nucleotides read TGTGCCAGTAGTATAGGCCCCCGGACAACTTATAGCAATCAGCCCCAGCATTTT. Its protein product is CASSIGPRTTYSNQPQHF.